The 18 T cell receptor beta chains given below trace back to one sample, sequenced in a study of blood T cell repertoires in COVID-19. Generated by immunoSEQ multiplex PCR, the TCRdb table keeps only in-frame clones and is missing some. The sample has a few hundred thousand clones, about 90% seen once. Material: peripheral blood. Every receptor here comes from a woman in her 70s with COVID-19, enrolled during active disease.

The chain couples TRBV9 to TRBJ2-1; the D gene is possibly TRBD2 (6 bases). The V end lost 3 bases, the J end lost 0 bases, and 10 bases lay between the germline ends. The CDR3 is made up of 15 amino acids. The germline CDR1 and CDR2 sequences are SGDLS and YYNGEE. The CDR3 sequence is CASSAWGLSYNEQFF. CDR3 nucleotide sequence: TGTGCCAGCAGCGCCTGGGGACTCTCCTACAATGAGCAGTTCTTC.

The gene calls are TRBV5-5 and TRBJ2-6, with D tentatively TRBD1 (5 bases). With 0 bases removed from V and 0 bases from J, the gap between germline ends came to 13 bases. The CDR3 runs 18 residues. The germline gives CDR1 SGHKS, CDR2 YYEKEE (reference sequence). The CDR3 DNA reads as TGTGCCAGCAGCTTGGATGTCAGGACATACTCTGGGGCCAACGTCCTGACTTTC. This encodes CASSLDVRTYSGANVLTF.

The chain joins TRBV19 to TRBJ1-5, with 11 bases identical to TRBD1. Germline V gives CDR1 LNHDA, CDR2 SQIVND (reference sequence). The V gene end was trimmed by 3 bases and the J gene end by 6 bases; junction bases not matched to a gene: 10. The CDR3 runs 17 residues. The CDR3 DNA is TGTGCCAGTAGTATTGGGGACAGGGGGGGGCGAGTTCAGCCCCAGCATTTT. This translates into CASSIGDRGGRVQPQHF.

J is TRBJ2-7 and V is TRBV3-1 (or the pseudogene TRBV3-2); TRBD1 might be the D (6 bases). The CDR3 contains 14 residues. Germline CDR1 reads LGHDT; CDR2 reads YNNKEL (reference sequence). V lost 1 base to trimming and J lost 7 bases, with 14 bases between them. The CDR3 nucleotides read TGTGCCAGCAGCCAAGGTCCAGGGGCGCGGGAGCAGTACTTC. Residues: CASSQGPGAREQYF.

This clone came up once. The rearrangement links TRBV12-3 or TRBV12-4 to TRBJ1-2; D gene unclear. CDR3 length equals 12 residues. The V gene lost 5 bases and the J gene lost 4 bases, with 8 bases spanning the gap. CDR3 sequence (DNA): TGTGCCAGCAGTCTCTCCAGCTATGGCTACACCTTC. Translation gives CASSLSSYGYTF.

The J gene is TRBJ1-1, the V gene TRBV7-3; D is ambiguous. Germline V lookup: CDR1 SGHTA, CDR2 FQGTGA. Trimming took 1 base from V and 1 from J, leaving 16 bases between them. This CDR3 contains 17 residues. CDR3 DNA sequence: TGTGCCAGCAGCTTAAAGCCGCCTGGGCCGAAGAACACTGAAGCTTTCTTT. Protein sequence: CASSLKPPGPKNTEAFF.

This clone was seen more than once but under ten times. The rearrangement uses TRBV5-1 and TRBJ1-2; 9 bases are shared with TRBD1. This CDR3 region has 18 residues. Germline-derived CDR1 and CDR2 are SGHRS and YFSETQ. The V and J ends lost 4 bases and 7 bases, in that order; junction bases with no gene match: 20. Written as DNA, the CDR3 is TGCGCCAGCAGCGCAAGATACTGGGAGGGACAGGGCGGCGGTGGCTACACCTTC. Its protein product is CASSARYWEGQGGGGYTF.

The V gene is TRBV6-5, the J gene TRBJ1-1; no firm D call. The V gene lost 0 bases and the J gene lost 0 bases, with 11 bases spanning the gap. In germline, CDR1 is MNHEY, CDR2 SVGAGI. The CDR3 has 16 residues. The DNA of the CDR3 is TGTGCCAGCAGTTACTCTGATAGAGAGATGAACACTGAAGCTTTCTTT. It codes for CASSYSDREMNTEAFF.

The V call is TRBV28, the J call TRBJ2-1, with 9 bases fitting TRBD1. Germline loops: CDR1 MDHEN, CDR2 SYDVKM. V was pared by 5 bases and J by 1 base, with 3 bases of the junction left unmatched. CDR3 size: 15 residues. CDR3 coding DNA: TGTGCCAGCAGTAGAGGACAGGGGTCCTACAATGAGCAGTTCTTC. Protein: CASSRGQGSYNEQFF.

The chain is built from TRBV4-1 and TRBJ2-7; no clear D. The CDR3 sequence is 16 residues long. CDR1 and CDR2 (germline): MGHRA, YSYEKL. Trimming left V 0 bases short and J 0 bases short, with 12 bases between. The CDR3 here is CASSQETAKSSYEQYF. For the CDR3, the DNA is TGCGCCAGCAGCCAAGAAACCGCGAAGAGCTCCTACGAGCAGTACTTC.

This clone was seen a single time. V gene TRBV15 combines with J gene TRBJ2-7, with TRBD1 as a possible D gene (6 bases). Trimming removed 2 bases from V and 3 bases from J, with 14 bases in between. This CDR3 comprises 15 residues. CDR1 and CDR2 from the germline V gene are LNHNV and YYDKDF (reference sequence). The chain's CDR3 is CATSRSQGQGYEQYF. The CDR3, as DNA: TGTGCCACCAGCAGATCTCAGGGGCAGGGCTACGAGCAGTACTTC.

This sequence joins TRBV18 and TRBJ2-2; 11 nucleotides line up with TRBD2. Trimming cost V 2 bases and J 7 bases; bases outside gene matches: 3. Germline V gene lookup returns CDR1 KGHSH and CDR2 LQKENI. This CDR3 is 15 amino acids long. CDR3 bases: TGTGCCAGCTCACCAGGACTAGCGGGTCACGGGGAGCTGTTTTTT. It encodes CASSPGLAGHGELFF.

This chain joins TRBV4-3 and TRBJ1-2, with D possibly matching TRBD1 (5 bases). Trimming removed 1 base from V and 4 bases from J, with 16 bases in between. The CDR3 spans 16 residues. CDR1 is LGHNA, CDR2 YSLEER, per germline. Here the CDR3 reads CASSQAYRGVGYGYTF. In DNA, the CDR3 is TGCGCCAGCAGCCAAGCTTATCGGGGGGTCGGCTATGGCTACACCTTC.

This chain uses TRBV18 with TRBJ2-4; 7 bases fit TRBD1. The CDR3 extends over 16 amino acids. Trimming took 4 bases from V and 1 from J; bases not matched to a gene: 7. In germline, CDR1 is KGHSH, CDR2 LQKENI. CDR3 amino acids: CASSLQGYAAKNIQYF. In nucleotides, the CDR3 is TGTGCCAGCTCACTACAGGGGTACGCGGCCAAAAACATTCAGTACTTC.

The gene calls are TRBV3-1 (or the pseudogene TRBV3-2) and TRBJ2-7; perhaps TRBD1 as D (6 bases). CDR1 LGHDT and CDR2 YNNKEL come from the germline V gene (reference sequence). The ends were cut back, 4 bases at V and 8 bases at J, with 12 bases in the middle. The CDR3 is made up of 12 amino acids. The CDR3 spells CASSLNRDKQYF. In nucleotides, the CDR3 is TGTGCCAGCAGCCTAAACCGGGACAAGCAGTACTTC.

This chain connects TRBV10-1 to TRBJ1-6; D gene unclear. This CDR3 comprises 14 residues. From germline, CDR1 is WNHNN and CDR2 SYGVQD (reference sequence). V shed 9 bases and J shed 8 bases, with 17 bases lying between them. The CDR3 region is CARGRPRRDSPLHF. The CDR3 DNA follows: TGCGCCAGAGGTAGGCCCAGGAGGGATTCACCCCTCCACTTT.

V is TRBV6-5 and J is TRBJ1-5, with D maybe TRBD1 (5 bases). The CDR3 loop spans 15 amino acids. CDR1 is MNHEY, CDR2 SVGAGI, per germline. V was clipped by 7 bases and J by 7 bases, with 20 bases between them. CDR3 residues: CASKTEGLVGQPQHF. The CDR3 bases are TGTGCCAGCAAGACAGAAGGGTTAGTGGGGCAGCCCCAGCATTTT.

J is TRBJ1-2 and V is TRBV28, with 7 positions matching TRBD1. Losses at the gene ends were 2 bases for V and 2 bases for J; bases not matched to a gene: 2. The germline V gene has CDR1 MDHEN and CDR2 SYDVKM. The CDR3 consists of 14 residues. The CDR3, as DNA: TGTGCCAGCAGTTTAATGACAGGGAACTATGGCTACACCTTC. It encodes CASSLMTGNYGYTF.